Below, one TCR beta chain is given with its context. Germline V gives CDR1 MNHEY, CDR2 SMNVEV (reference sequence). This CDR3 is built from 14 residues. V was pared by 2 bases and J by 0 bases, with 8 bases between. Original processing methods: Estimated nucleated cell counts came from reference gene primer amplification. Clones were read by immunoSEQ multiplex PCR, and TCRdb kept only the in-frame ones, dropping some. V and J calls and clone size are as listed in that table; D and trimming were resolved from the DNA. The data show approximately 290,000 clones, roughly 84% seen once. Enrolled during active infection, Seattle patients were then followed longitudinally. The data derive from a study of blood T cell repertoires in COVID-19. Study-wide background: T cells, B-cell-depleted T cells, or PBMCs supplied cDNA or gDNA.

The receptor comes from a person aged 65 to 85 with COVID-19, enrolled during active disease. V usage is TRBV27 and J usage is TRBJ2-7; D is uncertain. The sequenced sample was peripheral blood. CDR3 protein: CASSLVQDSYEQYF. The CDR3 DNA is TGTGCCAGCAGTTTAGTGCAGGACTCCTACGAGCAGTACTTC.